The following is a T cell receptor (beta chain) sequence with its context. The data belong to a study of blood T cell repertoires in COVID-19. Sequenced by immunoSEQ multiplex PCR; TCRdb stores in-frame clones only, minus some. The sample lists 200,000 to 250,000 clones, roughly 84% occurring once. This CDR3 spans 14 amino acids. V was cut by 3 bases and J by 7 bases, with 12 bases left in between. The germline V gene has CDR1 LNHDA and CDR2 SQIVND (reference sequence). The sequence was collected from a woman aged 30 to 39 who had recovered from COVID-19. Sequencing was done on a sample of peripheral blood. The rearrangement joins TRBV19 to TRBJ1-4; maybe TRBD1 (6 bases). CDR3 in DNA: TGTGCCAGTAGTATCAGACAGGAGCGTGAAAAACTGTTTTTT. Translated, it gives CASSIRQEREKLFF.